This T cell receptor beta chain comes out of a study of response to subunit inactivated influenza vaccine. The ends were cut back, 4 bases at V and 1 base at J, with 13 bases in the middle. The CDR3 has 15 amino acids. Germline CDR1 is SGHTA and CDR2 is FQGNSA. This clonotype was seen ten or more times. In TCRdb, the RT-PCR reads were re-called with MiXCR into one record per CDR3 protein. The sample holds under 950,000 distinct CDR3 sequences, approximately 22% seen once. Sample: PBMCs from blood, taken 5 days after vaccination. This chain joins TRBV7-2 and TRBJ1-1; no clear D gene. The origin of this receptor is a man in his fifties or sixties who received an inactivated influenza vaccine. The CDR3, as DNA: TGTGCCAGCAGCTCGTGGGCACAAGAGAACACTGAAGCTTTCTTT. Its protein is CASSSWAQENTEAFF.